A selection of T cell receptor beta chains follows, all from one sample in a study. TCRdb re-analysed the RT-PCR reads in MiXCR, keeping a single row per CDR3 protein. The sample records about 680,000 distinct CDR3 sequences, approximately 14% being singletons. The sequencing sample was made of memory CD4+ T cells from blood. These receptor sequences come from a female donor in good health, serving as a healthy control. The conserved cysteine and the conserved F or W are not part of the CDR3 here.

v_call: TRBV5-1; cdr3_aa: ASSFSSGPGNTIY
v_call: TRBV7-2; cdr3_aa: ASSLDHVNQPQH
v_call: TRBV20-1; cdr3_aa: SAPNRGFGSYEQY
v_call: TRBV12-3/TRBV12-4; cdr3_aa: ASSRWGTQETQY
v_call: TRBV7-7; cdr3_aa: ASSPGPHTGPMNTEAF
v_call: TRBV6-5; cdr3_aa: ASSSEGPTFLPQH
v_call: TRBV7-8; cdr3_aa: ASSLYSGQETQY
v_call: TRBV3-1; cdr3_aa: ASSQGGRSNQPQH
v_call: TRBV6-4; cdr3_aa: ASSVQQGSGELF
v_call: TRBV20-1; cdr3_aa: SASFAGGRSYNEQF
v_call: TRBV7-3; cdr3_aa: ASSLGDRRRPQH
v_call: TRBV7-9; cdr3_aa: ASSLGGGTYGYT
v_call: TRBV7-3; cdr3_aa: ASSATRDRGYSEAF
v_call: TRBV28; cdr3_aa: ASSSSPTGSLLGGYT
v_call: TRBV20-1; cdr3_aa: SAIDPGSSYNEQF
v_call: TRBV6-5; cdr3_aa: ASSRTWDPNTEAF
v_call: TRBV24-1; cdr3_aa: ATSDPQGPNEQF
v_call: TRBV9; cdr3_aa: ASSPGGGPPGNEQY
v_call: TRBV30; cdr3_aa: AWSETANYGYT
v_call: TRBV5-1; cdr3_aa: ASTPPGSNTGELF
v_call: TRBV10-2; cdr3_aa: ASKRGTTPSYEQY
v_call: TRBV7-3; cdr3_aa: ASSLTGQYNSPLH
v_call: TRBV20-1; cdr3_aa: SASEGVYEQY
v_call: TRBV12-3/TRBV12-4; cdr3_aa: ASSFASGRTQY
v_call: TRBV5-1; cdr3_aa: ASSRDRVTTNEKLF
v_call: TRBV6-2/TRBV6-3; cdr3_aa: ASSSETGGHSNQPQH
v_call: TRBV19; cdr3_aa: ASKGRSPYSNQPQH
v_call: TRBV7-2; cdr3_aa: ASSTDGRSYGYT
v_call: TRBV9; cdr3_aa: ASSVDGRNTEAF
v_call: TRBV6-6; cdr3_aa: ASRFTGAYGYT
v_call: TRBV20-1; cdr3_aa: SARDRLAGVWNIQY
v_call: TRBV7-8; cdr3_aa: ASSSGLAGPYNEQF
v_call: TRBV7-2; cdr3_aa: ASSLGSPGIEFGYT
v_call: TRBV7-2; cdr3_aa: ASSLAAGQYNEQF
v_call: TRBV12-3/TRBV12-4; cdr3_aa: ASKIRFPTYNEQF
v_call: TRBV6-1; cdr3_aa: ASSPRATPVEQY
v_call: TRBV6-2/TRBV6-3; cdr3_aa: ASRSTGLVNQPQH
v_call: TRBV5-5; cdr3_aa: ASSLGTRQGGTQY
v_call: TRBV6-5; cdr3_aa: ASSTTSGRRGTKNIQY
v_call: TRBV7-7; cdr3_aa: ASSSHEGGEQY
v_call: TRBV12-3/TRBV12-4; cdr3_aa: ASSFDRSRTEAF
v_call: TRBV7-2; cdr3_aa: ASSRGLAGNNEQF
v_call: TRBV7-2; cdr3_aa: ASSPGQGWTGELF
v_call: TRBV5-1; cdr3_aa: ASSLDTNRVPDTQY
v_call: TRBV5-6; cdr3_aa: ASSLTIGSSYNEQF